Each of the 22 T cell receptor beta chains below was sequenced from the same sample in a study of blood T cell repertoires in COVID-19. Method: immunoSEQ multiplex PCR; TCRdb's copy keeps in-frame clones and lacks some. The sample holds approximately 230,000 clones, 80% to 90% seen once. Sequencing input: peripheral blood. The receptors stem from an older man with acute or convalescent COVID-19.

The genes are TRBV7-6 and TRBJ2-7; TRBD2 is a possible D gene (5 bases). V dropped 4 bases and J dropped 2 bases, with 18 bases sitting between them. CDR1 and CDR2 (germline): SGHVS, FNYEAQ. The CDR3 loop spans 16 amino acids. Written as DNA, the CDR3 is TGTGCCAGCAGCTACCCCGAGGAGGTTGAGGCCTACGAGCAGTACTTC. Its translation: CASSYPEEVEAYEQYF.

The CDR3 loop is CASIVGASGGVTDTQYF. CDR3 coding DNA: TGTGCCAGCATAGTTGGCGCTAGCGGGGGGGTTACAGATACGCAGTATTTT. J is TRBJ2-3 and V is TRBV2; 12 bases are shared with TRBD2. The germline gives CDR1 SNHLY, CDR2 FYNNEI. The CDR3 is 17 residues long. V gave up 7 bases and J gave up 3 bases; unmatched junction bases: 11. Using reference TRBV2 and TRBJ2-3 for the parts outside the CDR3, the full variable domain is EPEVTQTPSHQVTQMGQEVILRCVPISNHLYFYWYRQILGQKVEFLVSFYNNEISEKSEIFDDQFSVERPDGSNFTLKIRSTKLEDSAMYFCASIVGASGGVTDTQYFGPGTRLTVL.

In its sample, this clone was seen once. The chain joins TRBV12-5 to TRBJ1-1, with D possibly matching TRBD1 (6 bases). The CDR3 runs 13 residues. Germline CDR1 is LGHNT and CDR2 is FRNRAP. V was pared by 7 bases and J by 1 base, with 10 bases between. The CDR3 spells CASVWDTNTEAFF. DNA of the CDR3: TGTGCTAGTGTTTGGGACACGAACACTGAAGCTTTCTTT.

The CDR3 DNA sequence: TGTGCCAGCAGCTCCTCAGGACTAGCGGGGGGTTCCGAGCAGTACTTC. Its translation: CASSSSGLAGGSEQYF. This chain connects TRBV7-2 to TRBJ2-7, with 14 positions matching TRBD2. Per the germline V gene, CDR1 is SGHTA and CDR2 is FQGNSA. The CDR3 is 16 amino acids. Germline trimming cut 4 bases from V and 6 bases from J; bases unmatched to any gene: 8.

In this sample, this clone turned up once. V usage is TRBV2 and J usage is TRBJ2-6, with TRBD1 matching over 8 bases. This CDR3 spans 15 amino acids. Germline V lookup: CDR1 SNHLY, CDR2 FYNNEI. Trimming removed 7 bases from V and 4 bases from J; junction bases left unmatched: 6. The chain's CDR3 is CASNPTGVGANVLTF. DNA for the CDR3: TGTGCCAGCAACCCGACAGGGGTCGGGGCCAACGTCCTGACTTTC.

The V gene is TRBV5-6, the J gene TRBJ1-1; maybe TRBD1 (5 bases). CDR3 length: 13 amino acids. The V and J ends lost 5 bases and 0 bases respectively, with 8 bases between them. Germline CDR1 is SGHDT and CDR2 is YYEEEE. CDR3 sequence reads: CASSRDLNTEAFF. The CDR3 nucleotides read TGTGCCAGCAGTCGGGACTTGAACACTGAAGCTTTCTTT.

This clone was picked up a small number of times. V and J are TRBV13 and TRBJ1-1; D gene unclear. CDR1 and CDR2 (germline): PRHDT, FYEKMQ (reference sequence). V was pared by 0 bases and J by 7 bases, with 9 bases between. The CDR3 has 13 amino acids. CDR3 residues: CASSLGRVNEAFF. In DNA form, the CDR3 reads TGTGCCAGCAGCTTAGGACGGGTAAATGAAGCTTTCTTT.

In regard to this clone: The same CDR3 arises from other DNA sequences in this sample as well. CDR3 residues: CASSSGQPYEQYF. CDR3 sequence (DNA): TGTGCCAGCAGTTCAGGACAGCCCTACGAGCAGTACTTC. The V and J genes are TRBV12-3 or TRBV12-4 and TRBJ2-7; D might be TRBD1 (6 bases). This CDR3 spans 13 amino acids. With 4 bases removed from V and 2 bases from J, the gap between germline ends came to 9 bases.

J is TRBJ1-1 and V is TRBV2; possible D gene TRBD1, 6 bases. This CDR3 has 14 residues. Per the germline V gene, CDR1 is SNHLY and CDR2 is FYNNEI. V was clipped by 6 bases and J by 1 base, with 12 bases between them. CDR3 nucleotide sequence: TGTGCCAGCAGCGTCCAGACAGGGAACACTGAAGCTTTCTTT. As protein: CASSVQTGNTEAFF.

J is TRBJ2-1 and V is TRBV6-2 or TRBV6-3; 7 nucleotides agree with TRBD1. After removal of 6 bases from V and 3 bases from J, the junction contained 8 bases not matched to a gene. There are 15 residues in the CDR3. Germline CDR1 and CDR2: MNHEY and SVGEGT. The CDR3 is CASRPGQADYNEQFF. In DNA form, the CDR3 reads TGTGCCAGCAGACCTGGACAGGCAGACTACAATGAGCAGTTCTTC.

V and J are TRBV7-2 and TRBJ1-1; D not resolved. The germline V and J ends were trimmed by 1 base and 0 bases, with 12 bases remaining between them. Looked up from germline, CDR1 is SGHTA and CDR2 is FQGNSA. The CDR3 runs to 16 residues. CDR3: CASSLVGRGLNTEAFF. CDR3 DNA: TGTGCCAGCAGCTTAGTCGGAAGAGGGTTGAACACTGAAGCTTTCTTT.

The rearrangement links TRBV7-6 to TRBJ1-1; no definite D call. The CDR3 is 13 residues long. V dropped 3 bases and J dropped 3 bases, with 8 bases sitting between them. The V gene's germline CDR1 is SGHVS and CDR2 FNYEAQ. The CDR3 protein is CASSFQAHTEAFF. The CDR3 DNA is TGTGCCAGCAGCTTCCAGGCCCACACTGAAGCTTTCTTT.

The chain has TRBV7-8 and TRBJ1-6, with no clear D. Looked up from germline, CDR1 is SGHVS and CDR2 is FQNEAQ. The CDR3 is 16 residues long. V lost 0 bases and J 8 bases, leaving 14 bases between the germline ends. CDR3 DNA sequence: TGTGCCAGCAGCTTAGCGCTCGGGAACTTGGATTCACCCCTCCACTTT. This codes for CASSLALGNLDSPLHF.

J is TRBJ2-5 and V is TRBV11-2; D unclear. Germline lookup yields CDR1 SGHAT and CDR2 FQNNGV. V was pared by 7 bases and J by 4 bases, with 10 bases between. The CDR3 length is 12 residues. CDR3 sequence reads: CASTQPGETQYF. DNA for the CDR3: TGTGCCAGCACCCAACCGGGAGAGACCCAGTACTTC.

As regards this clone: This same CDR3 is encoded by further DNA sequences in the sample. The V call is TRBV5-1, the J call TRBJ2-1, with D perhaps matching TRBD2 (5 bases). Trimming took 0 bases from V and 0 from J, leaving 7 bases between them. Germline loops: CDR1 SGHRS, CDR2 YFSETQ. CDR3 length: 15 residues. The CDR3 loop is CASSLVASSYNEQFF. The CDR3, as DNA: TGCGCCAGCAGCTTGGTAGCGAGCTCCTACAATGAGCAGTTCTTC. Drawing the rest from reference TRBV5-1 and TRBJ2-1, the complete variable domain is KAGVTQTPRYLIKTRGQQVTLSCSPISGHRSVSWYQQTPGQGLQFLFEYFSETQRNKGNFPGRFSGRQFSNSRSEMNVSTLELGDSALYLCASSLVASSYNEQFFGPGTRLTVL.

As to this clone: The identical CDR3 is also encoded by other nucleotide sequences in the sample. The gene calls are TRBV7-2 and TRBJ1-5; D is undetermined. CDR1 and CDR2 (germline): SGHTA, FQGNSA. This CDR3 has 13 residues. V lost 3 bases and J 1 base, leaving 4 bases between the germline ends. DNA for the CDR3: TGTGCCAGCAGCTTCAGAAGCAATCAGCCCCAGCATTTT. Amino acids: CASSFRSNQPQHF. The whole variable domain, filled in from reference TRBV7-2 and TRBJ1-5, reads GAGVSQSPSNKVTEKGKDVELRCDPISGHTALYWYRQSLGQGLEFLIYFQGNSAPDKSGLPSDRFSAERTGGSVSTLTIQRTQQEDSAVYLCASSFRSNQPQHFGDGTRLSIL.

The chain combines TRBV3-1 (or the pseudogene TRBV3-2) with TRBJ1-4, with 7 bases aligning to TRBD1. The V and J ends lost 4 bases and 3 bases, in that order; junction bases with no gene match: 8. The CDR3 covers 16 residues. Germline CDR1 is LGHDT and CDR2 is YNNKEL (reference sequence). The chain's CDR3 is CASSLRQGRANEKLFF. The CDR3 bases are TGTGCCAGCAGCCTCAGACAGGGAAGGGCTAATGAAAAACTGTTTTTT.

V gene TRBV7-2 combines with J gene TRBJ2-5, with TRBD2 matching over 9 bases. The CDR3 extends over 19 amino acids. With 1 base clipped from V and 5 bases from J, the junction kept 17 bases outside the gene matches. CDR1 SGHTA and CDR2 FQGNSA come from the germline V gene. The DNA for the CDR3 is TGTGCCAGCAGCTTAGAGACACCCCGACGAGCGGGAGGCCAGGAGACCCAGTACTTC. It yields the protein CASSLETPRRAGGQETQYF.

This rearrangement joins TRBV6-5 to TRBJ1-5; 8 bases are shared with TRBD1. The CDR3 contains 15 residues. V gave up 8 bases and J gave up 1 base; unmatched junction bases: 7. Germline V gives CDR1 MNHEY, CDR2 SVGAGI. As DNA, the CDR3 is TGTGCCAGCGCCGCCGGGACAGGCAGCAATCAGCCCCAGCATTTT. Translation gives CASAAGTGSNQPQHF.

V is TRBV4-3 and J is TRBJ2-5; TRBD1 matches at 8 bases. The CDR3 consists of 14 residues. Germline CDR1 reads LGHNA; CDR2 reads YSLEER. V dropped 4 bases and J dropped 4; count of bases not matched to a gene: 5. The CDR3 is CASSLDRARETQYF. CDR3 sequence (DNA): TGCGCCAGCAGCCTGGACAGGGCAAGAGAGACCCAGTACTTC.

The chain has TRBV9 and TRBJ1-1; 7 bases fit TRBD1. The CDR3 has 15 amino acids. Germline V gene data show CDR1 as SGDLS and CDR2 as YYNGEE. V lost 0 bases, J lost 3 bases, and 5 bases stayed unmatched. DNA for the CDR3: TGTGCCAGCAGCGTAGGTGTGACAGGGTACACTGAAGCTTTCTTT. Amino acids: CASSVGVTGYTEAFF. The full variable domain, completed using reference TRBV9 and TRBJ1-1, is DSGVTQTPKHLITATGQRVTLRCSPRSGDLSVYWYQQSLDQGLQFLIQYYNGEERAKGNILERFSAQQFPDLHSELNLSSLELGDSALYFCASSVGVTGYTEAFFGQGTRLTVV.

The chain employs TRBV7-8 and TRBJ2-2, with 9 bases aligning to TRBD2. J gave up 5 bases and V 7 bases, and 11 bases lay outside the gene matches. Germline CDR1 is SGHVS and CDR2 is FQNEAQ. This CDR3 spans 16 amino acids. In DNA form, the CDR3 reads TGTGCCAGCACCAAAGGCGGGAGGGCAGGGACCGGGGAGCTGTTTTTT. Translated: CASTKGGRAGTGELFF.